These 25 T cell receptor beta chains were all obtained from the same sample, sequenced in a study of prognosis after radiotherapy for stage I lung cancer. Amplification of TCR beta CDR3 from genomic DNA used two-round multiplex PCR. Specific primers for each TRBV and TRBJ gene were what first-round PCR used. MiXCR was run by TCRdb on the multiplex PCR reads, yielding one entry per CDR3 protein. The sample has about 19,000 distinct CDR3 sequences; approximately 46% are singletons. The sequencing here drew on PBMCs, taken before or after stereotactic body radiation therapy (not recorded which). The receptor source for this set is a donor over 45 with non-small cell lung cancer.

The sample holds many counts of this clonotype. This chain joins TRBV20-1 and TRBJ1-2, with D unclear. The length of the CDR3 is 14 residues. Germline CDR1 DFQATT, CDR2 SNEGSKA (reference sequence). Trimming shortened V by 2 bases and J by 3 bases, and 13 bases separated the two germline ends. The CDR3 region has the DNA TGCAGTGCTAGAAGCTCGAAGACCGACTATGGCTACACCTTC. It specifies CSARSSKTDYGYTF.

Many counts were recorded for this clonotype. The chain uses TRBV5-1 and TRBJ2-5; 11 bases align to TRBD2. This CDR3 region has 19 residues. Trimming at V came to 0 bases and at J to 1 base, leaving 11 bases not matched to a gene. CDR1 and CDR2 from the germline V gene are SGHRS and YFSETQ. The CDR3: CASSLGQLSGLAGQETQYF. CDR3 coding DNA: TGCGCCAGCAGCTTGGGGCAGCTATCAGGACTAGCGGGCCAAGAGACCCAGTACTTC.

On this clonotype itself: Only one base separates this from a far larger clonotype, so it likely reflects a read error. The chain carries TRBV6-4 and TRBJ2-2, with D hard to call. Germline CDR1 MRHNA, CDR2 SNTAGT. The CDR3 consists of 14 residues. V lost 6 bases, J lost 0 bases, and 8 bases lay in between. The CDR3 here is CASRGKANTGELFF. DNA of the CDR3: TGTGCCAGCAGGGGTAAGGCGAACACCGGGGAGCTGTTTTTT.

J is TRBJ2-1 and V is TRBV12-3 or TRBV12-4, with D possibly being TRBD1 (5 bases). CDR3 length equals 11 residues. V was pared by 4 bases and J by 9 bases, with 7 bases between. The CDR3 sequence is CASSSGFEQFF. CDR3 in DNA: TGTGCCAGCAGTTCAGGGTTTGAGCAGTTCTTC.

This chain joins TRBV11-2 and TRBJ2-2; perhaps D is TRBD1 or TRBD2 (6 bases each). The CDR3 length is 14 residues. V shed 6 bases and J shed 11 bases, with 19 bases lying between them. CDR1 is SGHAT, CDR2 FQNNGV, per germline. The CDR3 here is CASRTAGGTVELFF. In DNA form, the CDR3 reads TGTGCCAGCAGGACGGCCGGGGGCACCGTTGAGCTGTTTTTT.

The gene calls are TRBV6-1 and TRBJ2-7; 10 nucleotides agree with TRBD2. This CDR3 contains 14 residues. CDR1 is MNHNS and CDR2 is SASEGT in the germline V gene. With V trimmed by 6 bases and J by 3 bases, 5 bases remained unmatched. The chain's CDR3 is CASRAGLASYEQYF. CDR3 coding DNA: TGTGCCAGCAGGGCGGGACTAGCGAGCTACGAGCAGTACTTC.

The chain links TRBV3-1 to TRBJ2-7; tentatively, D is TRBD1 (6 bases). V lost 4 bases to trimming and J lost 4 bases, with 23 bases between them. Germline V gives CDR1 LGHDT, CDR2 YNNKEL (reference sequence). This CDR3 is 17 amino acids long. The CDR3 protein is CASSPDLGRGPEYEQYF. As DNA, the CDR3 is TGTGCCAGCAGCCCCGATCTGGGCAGGGGCCCTGAGTACGAGCAGTACTTC.

This clonotype is medium-sized (0.01 to 0.1%) by share. The chain uses TRBV6-4 and TRBJ2-1, with 12 bases matching TRBD2. Per germline, CDR1 MRHNA and CDR2 SNTAGT. V gave up 3 bases and J gave up 5 bases; unmatched junction bases: 2. The CDR3 runs 15 residues. CDR3 sequence (DNA): TGTGCCAGCAGTGAGACTAGCGGGAGTAACAATGAGCAGTTCTTC. It is translated as CASSETSGSNNEQFF.

CDR3 in amino acids: CASSHWTGSIREQYF. Here the CDR3 DNA reads TGTGCCAGCAGTCACTGGACAGGTTCCATTCGCGAGCAGTACTTC. V is TRBV6-1 and J is TRBJ2-7, with 7 positions matching TRBD1. The V gene's germline CDR1 is MNHNS and CDR2 SASEGT. V lost 5 bases to trimming and J lost 6 bases; unmatched junction nucleotides: 13. The length of the CDR3 is 15 residues.

In the case of this clonotype: A far larger clone lies a single base away; this is likely a read error. The gene calls are TRBV6-8 and TRBJ2-7; D is possibly TRBD1 (6 bases). Germline V gene data show CDR1 as MNHGY and CDR2 as SAAAGT. The CDR3 has 18 amino acids. CDR3 DNA: TGTGCCAGCAGTGAAGTCCCCAATACAGGGATCCTCTCCTACGATCAGTACTTC. Residues: CASSEVPNTGILSYDQYF.

This clonotype was seen repeatedly, ten times or more. V usage is TRBV2 and J usage is TRBJ2-7; a possible D gene is TRBD2 (6 bases). The length of the CDR3 is 12 residues. Germline V lookup: CDR1 SNHLY, CDR2 FYNNEI. Trimming stripped 10 bases from V and 1 base from J, with 11 bases between. CDR3 nucleotide sequence: TGTGCCACCACGGGGGATTCCTACGAGCAGTACTTC. Translation gives CATTGDSYEQYF.

As for this clonotype: The conserved phenylalanine or tryptophan normally closing the CDR3 is absent here, so this likely arose from a read error. The chain recombines TRBV28 with TRBJ2-7, with 10 positions matching TRBD1. The length of the CDR3 is 16 residues. The germline gives CDR1 MDHEN, CDR2 SYDVKM. The CDR3 loop is CASSSVGTGVGYGQYL. The DNA for the CDR3 is TGTGCCAGCAGTTCCGTGGGGACAGGGGTTGGCTACGGGCAGTACTTA.

This chain uses TRBV6-2 or TRBV6-3 with TRBJ1-3; 7 bases are shared with TRBD1. The V gene's germline CDR1 is MNHEY and CDR2 SVGEGT. With V trimmed by 9 bases and J by 10 bases, 18 bases remained unmatched. CDR3 length equals 15 residues. The DNA for the CDR3 is TGTGCCAGTCGTGGGGGGGACAGCTCTGGGAAAACCATATATTTT. Its protein is CASRGGDSSGKTIYF.

V usage is TRBV6-1 and J usage is TRBJ2-2; perhaps TRBD1 as D (6 bases). Deletions cut 10 bases from V and 5 bases from J, with 17 bases between. The CDR3 has 14 amino acids. Germline CDR1 and CDR2: MNHNS and SASEGT. In DNA, the CDR3 is TGTGCCACCATGACAGGTACGTGTACCGGGGAGCTGTTTTTT. Its protein product is CATMTGTCTGELFF.

J is TRBJ2-1 and V is TRBV7-2; TRBD1 agrees at 8 bases. The V gene's germline CDR1 is SGHTA and CDR2 FQGNSA. J gave up 1 base and V 5 bases, and 4 bases lay outside the gene matches. The CDR3 loop spans 15 amino acids. The CDR3 loop reads CASSQTGGSYNEQFF. In nucleotides, the CDR3 is TGTGCCAGCAGCCAAACAGGGGGGTCCTACAATGAGCAGTTCTTC. The whole variable domain, remainder taken from reference TRBV7-2 and TRBJ2-1, is GAGVSQSPSNKVTEKGKDVELRCDPISGHTALYWYRQSLGQGLEFLIYFQGNSAPDKSGLPSDRFSAERTGGSVSTLTIQRTQQEDSAVYLCASSQTGGSYNEQFFGPGTRLTVL.

This clonotype was detected only a few times. This likely came from a read error, as a far larger clone is one base away. The chain recombines TRBV6-5 with TRBJ2-7; D is unresolved. The V end lost 1 base, the J end lost 3 bases, and 1 base lay between the germline ends. CDR1 is MNHEY and CDR2 is SVGAGI in the germline V gene. This CDR3 spans 11 amino acids. In DNA, the CDR3 is TGTGCCAGCAGTTACTTCTACGAGCAGTACTTC. It yields the protein CASSYFYEQYF.

This clonotype has a single count. The J gene is TRBJ2-7, the V gene TRBV20-1; D not certain. The CDR3 spans 12 residues. Trimming took 1 base from V and 5 from J, leaving 9 bases between them. CDR1 and CDR2 from the germline V gene are DFQATT and SNEGSKA (reference sequence). CDR3 sequence: CSARGRVDEQYF. The CDR3 DNA follows: TGCAGTGCTAGAGGTAGGGTTGACGAGCAGTACTTC.

In this sample, this clonotype turned up many times. A much larger clone sits a single nucleotide away, making a read error possible. The rearrangement uses TRBV11-3 and TRBJ2-7; D is possibly TRBD1 or TRBD2 (5 bases each). The CDR3 totals 15 residues. The germline V and J ends were trimmed by 5 bases and 0 bases, with 14 bases remaining between them. CDR1 and CDR2 from the germline V gene are SGHNT and YENEEA. CDR3 amino acids: CASSARGSSSYEQYF. The CDR3, as DNA: TGTGCCAGCAGCGCACGGGGCAGCAGCTCCTACGAGCAGTACTTC.

Judged by abundance, this clonotype is medium-sized (0.01 to 0.1%). This rearrangement joins TRBV20-1 to TRBJ1-2; D is undetermined. V gave up 6 bases and J gave up 4 bases, with 15 bases separating them. CDR1 is DFQATT and CDR2 is SNEGSKA in the germline V gene (reference sequence). The CDR3 is 13 residues long. The CDR3 coding sequence is TGCAGTGCCCGAATAGGCGACGTCTATGGCTACACCTTC. Protein sequence: CSARIGDVYGYTF.

This clonotype was recorded at least ten times. The genes are TRBV3-1 and TRBJ2-5; the match to TRBD1 covers 9 bases. The CDR3 sequence is 13 residues long. CDR1 is LGHDT and CDR2 is YNNKEL in the germline V gene (reference sequence). V was clipped by 8 bases and J by 5 bases; unmatched bases: 6. CDR3 coding DNA: TGTGCCAGCGGAACAGGGGGCCGGGAGACCCAGTACTTC. It encodes CASGTGGRETQYF.

This clonotype was found many times. J is TRBJ1-1 and V is TRBV27; 10 nucleotides agree with TRBD1. Germline V gene sequence: CDR1 MNHEY, CDR2 SMNVEV (reference sequence). Trimming took 2 bases from V and 3 from J; bases not matched to a gene: 3. CDR3 length: 15 amino acids. In DNA form, the CDR3 reads TGTGCCAGCAGTTTAAGGACAGGGGGGGACACTGAAGCTTTCTTT. Amino acid sequence: CASSLRTGGDTEAFF.

This sequence joins TRBV11-3 and TRBJ2-7, with TRBD2 matching over 7 bases. CDR3 length: 17 residues. The V gene's germline CDR1 is SGHNT and CDR2 YENEEA. The ends lost 8 bases at V and 2 bases at J; junction bases unmatched: 18. The CDR3 DNA reads TGTGCCAGCCCAAGGACGACTGGGCTAGCGGAGCCCTACGAGCAGTACTTC. It translates to CASPRTTGLAEPYEQYF.

V usage is TRBV20-1 and J usage is TRBJ1-2; D unclear. Trimming pared 3 bases from V and 4 bases from J, leaving 15 bases between. This CDR3 is 14 amino acids long. Per germline, CDR1 DFQATT and CDR2 SNEGSKA (reference sequence). This CDR3 is CSASERVHPYGYTF. The CDR3 DNA sequence: TGCAGTGCTAGTGAGAGGGTGCACCCCTATGGCTACACCTTC.

Here the CDR3 reads CASRDRDRGLNYGYTF. CDR3 nucleotide sequence: TGTGCCAGCAGGGATCGGGACAGGGGACTTAACTATGGCTACACCTTC. The chain has TRBV28 and TRBJ1-2; 10 positions agree with TRBD1. The V gene end was trimmed by 6 bases and the J gene end by 1 base; junction bases not matched to a gene: 8. The germline V gene has CDR1 MDHEN and CDR2 SYDVKM. The CDR3 consists of 16 residues.

V usage is TRBV6-1 and J usage is TRBJ2-3; D possibly corresponds to TRBD1 (5 bases). The CDR3 contains 18 residues. The V end was cut by 6 bases, the J end by 2 bases, with 24 bases between. Germline CDR1 MNHNS, CDR2 SASEGT. CDR3 protein: CASRTPYSGSLLTDTQYF. In nucleotides, the CDR3 is TGTGCCAGCAGGACTCCATACTCAGGGTCCCTACTCACAGATACGCAGTATTTT.